This T cell receptor (beta chain) emerged from a study of T-cell reconstitution after alpha-beta-depleted transplantation in children. Unique molecular identifiers tagged the TCRbeta library. Each CDR3 protein gets one entry after TCRdb re-called the PCR reads with MiXCR. The profile shows almost 400,000 distinct CDR3 sequences, roughly 22% of them singletons. The germline V gene has CDR1 LGHDT and CDR2 YNNKEL (reference sequence). The V end was cut by 0 bases, the J end by 8 bases, with 20 bases between. The CDR3 has 17 amino acids. This clonotype was detected a few times. The sequencing used PBMCs from the stem cell graft donor, collected from the stem cell graft. The chain carries TRBV3-1 and TRBJ2-1; TRBD1 or TRBD2 may be the D gene (5 bases each). The TCR comes from a human donor who donated a stem cell graft to a child with acute myeloid leukemia. The CDR3 nucleotides are TGTGCCAGCAGCCAAGATTTTTACGGGACCGGGGTGGATGAGCAGTTCTTC. Amino acid sequence: CASSQDFYGTGVDEQFF.